This T cell receptor (beta chain) is from a study of cytomegalovirus exposure and HLA in healthy donors. Broader study findings: Clonal expansion, a later analysis showed, was greater in HLA-associated TCR beta chains than in equally common others.

Notes on this clone: The antigen is undetermined.

Germline values: CDR1 MNHNS, CDR2 SASEGT. Germline trimming cut 5 bases from V and 5 bases from J; bases unmatched to any gene: 11. This CDR3 is built from 15 residues. The PCR contained 60 Vbeta and 13 Jbeta primers. Libraries were prepared by immunoSEQ multiplex PCR; TCRdb keeps only in-frame clonotypes and omits some of them. The sample has fewer than 200,000 clones; around 78% are singletons. What was sequenced was PBMCs. The TCR originated in a female donor in good health and CMV-seronegative. The chain has TRBV6-1 and TRBJ2-7, with 8 bases matching TRBD1. Here the CDR3 DNA reads TGTGCCAGCAGTCGGGACAGGTCGGTAGTGCACGAGCAGTACTTC. This translates into CASSRDRSVVHEQYF.